Each of the 22 T cell receptor beta chains below was sequenced from the same sample in a study of OX40 agonist ivuxolimab in advanced cancers. Profiled with immunoSEQ multiplex PCR; TCRdb holds only in-frame clones, not every one. This table has approximately 82,000 clones, 80% to 95% appearing once. Here the sequenced sample was CD4+ or CD8+ T cells sorted from blood, taken in a trial of the OX40 agonist ivuxolimab. These receptors were taken from an adult with an advanced solid tumor such as melanoma, head and neck, liver or kidney cancer.

The chain's CDR3 is CASSPEGRDYEQYF. CDR3 nucleotide sequence: TGTGCCAGCAGCCCCGAGGGCAGGGACTACGAGCAGTACTTC. The chain uses TRBV14 and TRBJ2-7, with D perhaps given as TRBD1 or TRBD2 (5 bases each). This CDR3 has 14 residues. Looked up from germline, CDR1 is SGHDN and CDR2 is FVKESK. V was clipped by 4 bases and J by 3 bases, with 13 bases between them.

The CDR3 loop is CASSVGQGVEVNEQYF. The CDR3 region has the DNA TGTGCCAGCAGCGTAGGACAGGGGGTTGAGGTCAACGAGCAGTACTTC. This chain links TRBV9 with TRBJ2-7, with TRBD1 identical over 9 bases. Germline V gene lookup returns CDR1 SGDLS and CDR2 YYNGEE. V shed 0 bases and J 5 bases; nucleotides not matched to a gene: 9. The CDR3 contains 16 residues.

The chain joins TRBV7-3 to TRBJ1-2; the match to TRBD1 covers 8 bases. The junction had 9 bases not matched to a gene; V was cut back by 5 bases and J by 4 bases. This CDR3 is 15 amino acids long. CDR1 SGHTA and CDR2 FQGTGA come from the germline V gene. The CDR3 here is CASSPTGTGAYGYTF. The CDR3 DNA reads as TGTGCCAGCAGCCCGACCGGGACAGGAGCCTATGGCTACACCTTC.

J is TRBJ2-1 and V is TRBV11-2; D gene ambiguous. The CDR3 has 12 amino acids. Germline assignment: CDR1 SGHAT and CDR2 FQNNGV. Trimming took 2 bases from V and 9 from J, leaving 8 bases between them. CDR3 nucleotides: TGTGCCAGCAGCTTAACAGCGTTTGAGCAGTTCTTC. It codes for CASSLTAFEQFF.

This chain links TRBV5-4 with TRBJ2-7, with 12 bases identical to TRBD2. The length of the CDR3 is 16 residues. J lost 3 bases, V lost 3 bases, and 7 bases had no gene match. The V gene's germline CDR1 is SGHNT and CDR2 YYREEE (reference sequence). The CDR3 nucleotides are TGTGCCAGCAGCTCGAGGACTAGCGGGGCAATCTACGAGCAGTACTTC. Translated: CASSSRTSGAIYEQYF.

The chain joins TRBV30 to TRBJ2-7, with unresolved D. The germline V gene encodes CDR1 GTSNPN and CDR2 SVGIG (reference sequence). The CDR3 loop spans 12 amino acids. V shed 0 bases and J shed 2 bases, with 5 bases lying between them. This CDR3 reads CAWSVQAYEQYF. The CDR3 DNA reads TGTGCCTGGAGTGTACAAGCCTACGAGCAGTACTTC.

This chain links TRBV6-6 with TRBJ1-2, with a weak D call TRBD1 (5 bases). Trimming left V 6 bases short and J 3 bases short, with 14 bases between. Germline CDR1 and CDR2: MNHNY and SVGAGI (reference sequence). The CDR3 is 14 amino acids. CDR3 bases: TGTGCCAGCAGCCCCGATATGACAGACTATGGCTACACCTTC. It is translated as CASSPDMTDYGYTF.

The chain joins TRBV9 to TRBJ2-5; TRBD1 is a possible D gene (6 bases). V was cut by 0 bases and J by 4 bases, with 13 bases left in between. Germline CDR1 reads SGDLS; CDR2 reads YYNGEE. The CDR3 is 15 residues long. In DNA, the CDR3 is TGTGCCAGCAGCGTAGGGACAGAATCCTTAGAGACCCAGTACTTC. Translation: CASSVGTESLETQYF.

V usage is TRBV4-1 and J usage is TRBJ1-5, with no clear D. Trimming shortened V by 0 bases and J by 3 bases, and 15 bases separated the two germline ends. The CDR3 runs 17 residues. Germline assignment: CDR1 MGHRA and CDR2 YSYEKL. The CDR3 nucleotides are TGCGCCAGCAGCCAAGACCCGGGGATGTCGTTCAATCAGCCCCAGCATTTT. This encodes CASSQDPGMSFNQPQHF.

The J gene is TRBJ1-3, the V gene TRBV5-6; D might be TRBD1 (6 bases). Germline V gene data show CDR1 as SGHDT and CDR2 as YYEEEE. V was shortened by 4 bases and J by 0 bases, with 23 bases between the two germline ends. The CDR3 runs 19 residues. The CDR3 region has the DNA TGTGCCAGCAGCGCCTTGACAGGTTTCAGGTCCGACTCTGGAAACACCATATATTTT. The encoded protein is CASSALTGFRSDSGNTIYF.

The V call is TRBV29-1, the J call TRBJ2-5, with 8 bases that match TRBD1. Germline lookup yields CDR1 SQVTM and CDR2 ANQGSEA. V lost 4 bases and J lost 6; bases outside the gene matches: 7. The length of the CDR3 is 13 residues. The chain's CDR3 is CSVVGQGMKTQYF. The CDR3 region has the DNA TGCAGCGTTGTTGGACAGGGCATGAAGACCCAGTACTTC.

The V and J genes are TRBV7-2 and TRBJ1-5; 8 bases agree with TRBD1. The CDR3 has 14 residues. The germline CDR1 and CDR2 sequences are SGHTA and FQGNSA. With V trimmed by 5 bases and J by 6 bases, 6 bases remained unmatched. In nucleotides, the CDR3 is TGTGCCAGCAGCGAGACAGGGGTGGGTCAGCCCCAGCATTTT. Its protein is CASSETGVGQPQHF.

V and J are TRBV2 and TRBJ2-5; the match to TRBD1 covers 9 bases. Germline CDR1 reads SNHLY; CDR2 reads FYNNEI. J gave up 5 bases and V 4 bases, and 5 bases lay outside the gene matches. The CDR3 is made up of 14 amino acids. As DNA, the CDR3 is TGTGCCAGCAGTGGACAGGGGGTAGGGGAGACCCAGTACTTC. Amino acids: CASSGQGVGETQYF.

This clone showed up just once. In the same sample, other DNA sequences code for this CDR3. This chain joins TRBV18 and TRBJ2-3; no reliable D call. Trimming pared 1 base from V and 5 bases from J, leaving 1 base between. Germline-derived CDR1 and CDR2 are KGHSH and LQKENI. CDR3 length: 11 amino acids. CDR3 sequence: CASSPQDTQYF. The CDR3 DNA sequence: TGTGCCAGCTCACCACAAGATACGCAGTATTTT.

The chain uses TRBV29-1 and TRBJ2-5; 8 bases are a match to TRBD1. The V gene end was trimmed by 2 bases and the J gene end by 2 bases; junction bases not matched to a gene: 4. This CDR3 has 14 residues. Germline CDR1 SQVTM, CDR2 ANQGSEA. This chain's CDR3 is CSVESGQAQETQYF. The CDR3 bases are TGCAGCGTTGAATCGGGACAGGCACAAGAGACCCAGTACTTC.

The V gene is TRBV2, the J gene TRBJ2-5; TRBD2 matches 9 bases. V trimming: 5 bases; J trimming: 5 bases; junction bases outside the gene matches: 18. This CDR3 is 18 amino acids long. Germline CDR1 is SNHLY and CDR2 is FYNNEI. DNA of the CDR3: TGTGCCAGCAGTCTGAGGTCGAGGCGGGAGGGCACTATGGAGACCCAGTACTTC. Translation: CASSLRSRREGTMETQYF.

The chain is built from TRBV5-6 and TRBJ1-1; no firm D call. Germline lookup yields CDR1 SGHDT and CDR2 YYEEEE. CDR3 length: 15 amino acids. The V end was cut by 1 base, the J end by 0 bases, with 10 bases between. The chain's CDR3 is CASSLSQNMNTEAFF. The DNA for the CDR3 is TGTGCCAGCAGCTTGTCCCAGAACATGAACACTGAAGCTTTCTTT.

The chain carries TRBV19 and TRBJ2-7; TRBD2 aligns across 12 bases. The CDR3 contains 14 residues. Trimming removed 7 bases from V and 3 bases from J; junction bases left unmatched: 4. The germline CDR1 and CDR2 sequences are LNHDA and SQIVND (reference sequence). As DNA, the CDR3 is TGTGCCAGTACGTCGACTAGCGGGAGCTACGAGCAGTACTTC. This codes for CASTSTSGSYEQYF.

This rearrangement joins TRBV18 to TRBJ2-3; D may correspond to TRBD1 or TRBD2 (6 bases each). Germline CDR1 KGHSH, CDR2 LQKENI. This CDR3 spans 16 amino acids. The ends were cut back, 3 bases at V and 3 bases at J, with 16 bases in the middle. CDR3 sequence reads: CASSPPYEGGTDTQYF. The CDR3 coding sequence is TGTGCCAGCTCACCTCCTTACGAGGGGGGAACAGATACGCAGTATTTT.

The gene calls are TRBV10-3 and TRBJ1-6; 7 bases align to TRBD1. Germline CDR1 and CDR2: ENHRY and SYGVKD. V dropped 2 bases and J dropped 14; count of bases not matched to a gene: 3. The CDR3 is made up of 12 amino acids. The CDR3 coding sequence is TGTGCCATCAGTGAGGCAACAGGGGCCCTCCACTTT. Residues: CAISEATGALHF.

The V gene is TRBV4-2, the J gene TRBJ1-6; tentatively, D is TRBD1 (5 bases). The CDR3 loop spans 16 amino acids. CDR1 and CDR2 (germline): LGHNA, YNFKEQ. Trimming removed 4 bases at V and 3 bases at J, with 13 bases between. The CDR3 DNA reads as TGTGCCAGCAGCCGGGGGACGGAACTCTATAATTCACCCCTCCACTTT. Its translation: CASSRGTELYNSPLHF.

The chain combines TRBV9 with TRBJ1-3; D is unclear. CDR3 length: 17 residues. In germline, CDR1 is SGDLS, CDR2 YYNGEE. The V end was cut by 0 bases, the J end by 0 bases, with 13 bases between. CDR3 amino acids: CASSVAGAGYSGNTIYF. In nucleotides, the CDR3 is TGTGCCAGCAGCGTAGCGGGAGCGGGCTACTCTGGAAACACCATATATTTT.